Listed below are T cell receptor beta chains from one sample, sequenced in a study of shared T cell receptors in the human thymus. Sequenced by immunoSEQ multiplex PCR; TCRdb stores in-frame clones only, minus some. Among under 700,000 clones listed, around 78% were seen once. These data are also associated with another study on human thymus T cells.

Sequencing was performed on thymocytes. All receptors come from a boy younger than two with a congenital heart defect. Both conserved end residues are part of each CDR3. D genes are given only for firm matches.

V	J	D	CDR3	DNA
TRBV25-1	TRBJ2-3	-	CASGSGLYSTDTQYF	TGTGCCAGCGGGTCGGGGTTATACTCCACAGATACGCAGTATTTT
TRBV7-9	TRBJ2-1	TRBD1	CASSPWGQGRRDEQFF	TGTGCCAGCAGCCCATGGGGACAGGGAAGACGGGATGAGCAGTTCTTC
TRBV5-6	TRBJ1-2	TRBD1	CASSLGGERQGSSYGYTF	TGTGCCAGCAGCTTGGGTGGTGAGAGACAGGGGAGTTCTTATGGCTACACCTTC
TRBV7-2	TRBJ2-3	-	CASSLAGGPSSSTDTQYF	TGTGCCAGCAGCTTAGCGGGCGGGCCTAGCAGTAGCACAGATACGCAGTATTTT
TRBV9	TRBJ1-2	TRBD1	CASSVDRGANYGYTF	TGTGCCAGCAGCGTCGACAGGGGGGCCAACTATGGCTACACCTTC
TRBV2	TRBJ2-7	-	CASRMASYEQYF	TGTGCCAGCAGAATGGCCTCCTACGAGCAGTACTTC
TRBV5-1	TRBJ2-7	-	CASSLVFKAGVPYEQYF	TGCGCCAGCAGCTTGGTTTTCAAGGCAGGGGTCCCCTACGAGCAGTACTTC
TRBV30	TRBJ2-3	TRBD2	CAWSRMKRETDTQYF	TGTGCCTGGAGTCGGATGAAGCGGGAGACAGATACGCAGTATTTT
TRBV18	TRBJ2-3	TRBD1	CASSPTGSPLLGTDTQYF	TGTGCCAGCTCACCGACAGGGTCCCCCCTTTTAGGCACAGATACGCAGTATTTT
TRBV19	TRBJ1-5	-	CASSIGDSRFSNQPQHF	TGTGCCAGTAGTATAGGCGACAGTCGATTTAGCAATCAGCCCCAGCATTTT
TRBV7-9	TRBJ2-3	-	CASSLGTASTDTQYF	TGTGCCAGCAGCTTAGGGACAGCGAGCACAGATACGCAGTATTTT
TRBV10-3	TRBJ2-7	TRBD1	CATQGQTYEQYF	TGTGCCACCCAGGGACAGACCTACGAGCAGTACTTC
TRBV19	TRBJ2-5	-	CASSIGLEGGPLGETQYF	TGTGCCAGTAGTATAGGGCTAGAGGGAGGCCCCCTGGGAGAGACCCAGTACTTC
TRBV28	TRBJ2-1	-	CASNLPRGNEQFF	TGTGCCAGCAATCTCCCCAGGGGTAATGAGCAGTTCTTC